This is a list of T cell receptor beta chains from one sample in a study of T cell responses to AZD1222 COVID-19 vaccine. Assay: immunoSEQ multiplex PCR; the TCRdb copy retains only in-frame clones and omits some. The table lists 100,000 to 120,000 clones, 70% to 90% of them singletons. The input for sequencing was peripheral blood, taken on day 0 of AZD1222 vaccination. The source is an adult in good health. The CDR3 runs from the conserved cysteine through the conserved F or W. The D gene is left open where the match is weak. For some rows the clone size is stated as once, few or many, or as a class when expanded; others skip it.

-	-	15	TRBV21-1	TRBJ2-3	CASSKAGRGTDTQYF	TGTGCCAGCAGCAAAGCTGGCAGGGGTACAGATACGCAGTATTTT
-	-	13	TRBV7-9	TRBJ2-7	CASSLVLVGEQYF	TGTGCCAGCAGCTTAGTTCTAGTTGGCGAGCAGTACTTC
-	-	18	TRBV25-1	TRBJ2-7	CASSEKKSGDTPSYEQYF	TGTGCCAGCAGTGAAAAAAAGTCTGGGGACACCCCATCCTACGAGCAGTACTTC
-	TRBD2	15	TRBV9	TRBJ2-7	CASSATTSGEYEQYF	TGTGCCAGCAGCGCAACGACTAGCGGAGAGTACGAGCAGTACTTC
-	-	14	TRBV10-3	TRBJ2-2	CAIRQDMNTGELFF	TGTGCCATCAGGCAAGATATGAACACCGGGGAGCTGTTTTTT
-	TRBD1	16	TRBV18	TRBJ1-4	CASSRNPGTGNEKLFF	TGTGCCAGCTCACGAAATCCCGGGACAGGGAATGAAAAACTGTTTTTT
once	-	17	TRBV11-2	TRBJ1-2	CASSSTRGQGRGYGYTF	TGTGCCAGCAGCTCGACCCGGGGGCAGGGGCGCGGGTATGGCTACACCTTC
-	-	15	TRBV24-1	TRBJ2-3	CATSDFGGPTDTQYF	TGTGCCACCAGTGATTTTGGGGGGCCCACAGATACGCAGTATTTT
-	-	13	TRBV28	TRBJ2-2	CASSLSYTGELFF	TGTGCCAGCAGTTTGTCCTACACCGGGGAGCTGTTTTTT
once	-	15	TRBV7-2	TRBJ1-4	CASSLQASTNEKLFF	TGTGCCAGCAGCTTACAGGCCTCAACTAATGAAAAACTGTTTTTT
-	-	15	TRBV18	TRBJ2-7	CASSPGQGNSYEQYF	TGTGCCAGCTCACCAGGGCAGGGCAACTCCTACGAGCAGTACTTC
-	-	15	TRBV3-1/TRBV3-2	TRBJ2-1	CASSQDPVRFNEQFF	TGTGCCAGCAGCCAAGATCCCGTTCGATTCAATGAGCAGTTCTTC
-	-	15	TRBV24-1	TRBJ2-5	CATSDSRRAGETQYF	TGTGCCACCAGTGATTCCCGGAGGGCGGGGGAGACCCAGTACTTC
once	TRBD1	13	TRBV28	TRBJ1-6	CASRRDRASPLHF	TGTGCCAGCAGGAGGGACAGGGCTTCACCCCTCCACTTT
-	-	15	TRBV6-5	TRBJ1-1	CASTPSGGVNTEAFF	TGTGCCAGCACCCCGTCGGGAGGAGTGAACACTGAAGCTTTCTTT
-	-	13	TRBV7-2	TRBJ1-2	CASSLAGSGGYTF	TGTGCCAGCAGCTTAGCAGGGTCCGGCGGCTACACCTTC
-	TRBD2	16	TRBV24-1	TRBJ2-3	CATSAGTSGSGDTQYF	TGTGCCACCAGTGCCGGGACTAGCGGTTCTGGAGATACGCAGTATTTT
-	TRBD1	14	TRBV7-8	TRBJ2-2	CASRFQGVAGELFF	TGTGCCAGCAGGTTCCAGGGGGTAGCGGGGGAGCTGTTTTTT
few	TRBD1	18	TRBV7-2	TRBJ2-7	CASSPYPAGQGGPYEQYF	TGTGCCAGCAGCCCCTACCCGGCGGGACAGGGGGGACCCTACGAGCAGTACTTC
-	-	13	TRBV11-3	TRBJ2-3	CASSLSGTDTQYF	TGTGCCAGCAGCTTAAGTGGCACAGATACGCAGTATTTT
-	TRBD2	17	TRBV10-3	TRBJ2-1	CAISESGTSGRLGEQFF	TGTGCCATCAGTGAGTCGGGGACTAGCGGGAGGTTGGGTGAGCAGTTCTTC
-	TRBD1	18	TRBV15	TRBJ1-2	CATSRATGTGGRGYGYTF	TGTGCCACCAGCAGAGCTACTGGGACAGGGGGGCGAGGCTATGGCTACACCTTC
-	-	14	TRBV27	TRBJ1-4	CASSFWLGNEKLFF	TGTGCCAGCAGTTTCTGGCTGGGTAATGAAAAACTGTTTTTT
-	-	12	TRBV12-3/TRBV12-4	TRBJ2-3	CASAPGTDTQYF	TGTGCCAGCGCCCCTGGCACAGATACGCAGTATTTT
-	TRBD1	13	TRBV24-1	TRBJ1-1	CATSTGGKSEAFF	TGTGCCACCTCAACAGGGGGCAAGTCTGAAGCTTTCTTT
-	-	16	TRBV7-3	TRBJ1-3	CASSLNAANSGNTIYF	TGTGCCAGCAGCTTAAACGCGGCGAACTCTGGAAACACCATATATTTT
-	-	17	TRBV4-1	TRBJ1-1	CASSQVGSVATNTEAFF	TGCGCCAGCAGCCAAGTGGGGTCGGTGGCAACTAACACTGAAGCTTTCTTT
once	-	15	TRBV3-1/TRBV3-2	TRBJ1-1	CASSRLFTGNTEAFF	TGTGCCAGCAGCCGATTATTTACAGGGAACACTGAAGCTTTCTTT
-	-	12	TRBV5-1	TRBJ2-2	CASSLELRELFF	TGCGCCAGCAGCTTGGAGCTCCGGGAGCTGTTTTTT
-	TRBD1	16	TRBV5-6	TRBJ1-2	CASSFGTGDNNYGYTF	TGTGCCAGCAGCTTCGGGACAGGGGATAATAACTATGGCTACACCTTC
-	TRBD1	17	TRBV25-1	TRBJ1-4	CASSGWTGGARHEKLFF	TGTGCCAGCAGTGGTTGGACAGGGGGCGCGAGGCATGAAAAACTGTTTTTT
-	TRBD1	15	TRBV18	TRBJ1-1	CASVMGTARNTEAFF	TGTGCCAGCGTCATGGGGACAGCTAGGAACACTGAAGCTTTCTTT
-	-	11	TRBV6-5	TRBJ1-1	CASSYKGGAFF	TGTGCCAGCAGTTACAAGGGAGGGGCTTTCTTT
-	TRBD1	16	TRBV9	TRBJ1-5	CASSVGDRGGNQPQHF	TGTGCCAGCAGCGTAGGAGACAGGGGAGGCAATCAGCCCCAGCATTTT
few	-	14	TRBV14	TRBJ1-1	CASSQGGGGTEAFF	TGTGCCAGCAGCCAAGGCGGGGGGGGCACTGAAGCTTTCTTT
-	-	14	TRBV7-2	TRBJ1-6	CASSLASDNSPLHF	TGTGCCAGCAGCTTAGCTTCAGATAATTCACCCCTCCACTTT
-	TRBD2	16	TRBV3-1/TRBV3-2	TRBJ2-3	CASSQMTSGRVDTQYF	TGTGCCAGCAGCCAAATGACTAGCGGGAGGGTAGATACGCAGTATTTT
-	TRBD2	14	TRBV10-1	TRBJ2-1	CASSRDYTEGEQFF	TGCGCCAGCTCCCGGGACTACACCGAAGGTGAGCAGTTCTTC
-	-	14	TRBV3-1/TRBV3-2	TRBJ1-2	CASSQGYGNYGYTF	TGTGCCAGCAGCCAAGGGTACGGAAACTATGGCTACACCTTC
-	TRBD1	14	TRBV28	TRBJ2-7	CASRSQGVSYEQYF	TGTGCCAGCAGATCTCAGGGGGTCTCCTACGAGCAGTACTTC
-	-	13	TRBV3-1/TRBV3-2	TRBJ1-5	CASSAQRNQPQHF	TGTGCCAGCAGCGCACAGAGAAATCAGCCCCAGCATTTT
-	TRBD1	16	TRBV28	TRBJ1-2	CASSPSGTGVRYGYTF	TGTGCCAGCTCCCCGTCGGGGACAGGGGTTAGGTATGGCTACACCTTC
-	-	14	TRBV27	TRBJ2-3	CASTPGLSTDTQYF	TGTGCCAGCACCCCGGGACTCAGCACAGATACGCAGTATTTT
-	-	17	TRBV7-9	TRBJ2-4	CASSSNLRGEAKNIQYF	TGTGCCAGCAGCTCGAACTTGAGGGGAGAAGCCAAAAACATTCAGTACTTC
-	-	12	TRBV11-3	TRBJ2-5	CASSFTGETQYF	TGTGCCAGCAGCTTCACGGGAGAGACCCAGTACTTC
-	-	14	TRBV5-1	TRBJ2-3	CASSIDSYTDTQYF	TGCGCCAGCAGCATAGACAGCTACACAGATACGCAGTATTTT
-	-	12	TRBV10-3	TRBJ1-1	CAISERVTEAFF	TGTGCCATCAGTGAGCGAGTTACTGAAGCTTTCTTT
-	TRBD2	15	TRBV7-7	TRBJ2-3	CAGAERGLSTDTQYF	TGTGCTGGAGCGGAGCGGGGGCTAAGCACAGATACGCAGTATTTT
-	TRBD1	14	TRBV23-1	TRBJ1-2	CASSQLWDREDYTF	TGCGCCAGCAGTCAATTGTGGGACAGGGAGGACTACACCTTC
-	-	14	TRBV18	TRBJ2-7	CASSEGRGPAEQYF	TGTGCCAGCTCAGAAGGCAGGGGCCCCGCGGAGCAGTACTTC
-	-	13	TRBV14	TRBJ1-2	CASSQQSGGGYTF	TGTGCCAGCAGCCAGCAGAGTGGGGGTGGCTACACCTTC
-	-	14	TRBV4-1	TRBJ1-4	CASSPGASLEKLFF	TGCGCCAGCAGCCCTGGGGCCTCTCTTGAAAAACTGTTTTTT